This TCR beta chain was captured in a study of neoadjuvant anti-PD-1 for oral cavity cancer. The V gene lost 5 bases and the J gene lost 1 base, with 13 bases spanning the gap. The CDR3 runs to 14 residues. The germline V gene encodes CDR1 SGHRS and CDR2 YFSETQ. This table comes from immunoSEQ multiplex PCR, and its TCRdb copy is limited to in-frame clones, with some not included. The data hold about 14,000 clones, with 50% to 70% observed a single time. This TCR came from a person aged 35 to 85 with oral cavity squamous cell carcinoma. The chain is built from TRBV5-1 and TRBJ2-7, with D possibly TRBD2 on 6 matching bases. Material: PBMCs, obtained before nivolumab (anti-PD-1) treatment. The CDR3 DNA reads as TGCGCCAGCAGTCGGGACTCCGCTTCCTACGAGCAGTACTTC. Translation: CASSRDSASYEQYF.